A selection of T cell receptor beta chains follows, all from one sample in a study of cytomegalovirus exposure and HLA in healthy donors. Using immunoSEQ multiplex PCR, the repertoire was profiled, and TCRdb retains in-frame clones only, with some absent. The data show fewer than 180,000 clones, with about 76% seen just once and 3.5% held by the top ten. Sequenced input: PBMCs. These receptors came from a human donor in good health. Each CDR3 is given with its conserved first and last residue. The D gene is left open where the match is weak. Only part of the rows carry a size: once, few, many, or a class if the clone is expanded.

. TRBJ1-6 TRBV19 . CASSILENSPLHF TGTGCCAGTAGTATCTTGGAGAATTCACCCCTCCACTTT
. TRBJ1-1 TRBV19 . CASSMYVEGSEAFF TGTGCCAGTAGTATGTATGTGGAGGGCTCTGAAGCTTTCTTT
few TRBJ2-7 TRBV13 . CASRRRGGNEQYF TGTGCCAGCAGAAGGAGGGGCGGGAACGAGCAGTACTTC
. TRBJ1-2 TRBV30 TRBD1 CALRQGARFFRGYTF TGTGCCTTACGACAGGGGGCGCGATTCTTCCGAGGCTACACCTTC
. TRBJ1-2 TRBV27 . CASSPQGRRNYGYTF TGTGCCAGCAGCCCTCAGGGGCGCCGTAACTATGGCTACACCTTC
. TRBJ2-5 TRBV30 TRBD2 CAWSLRGGVETQYF TGTGCCTGGAGCCTCCGGGGGGGAGTGGAGACCCAGTACTTC
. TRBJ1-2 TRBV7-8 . CASSLGVGPNYGYTF TGTGCCAGCAGCTTAGGTGTGGGCCCCAACTATGGCTACACCTTC
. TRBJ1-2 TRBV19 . CASSWGRGSDYGYTF TGTGCCAGTTCCTGGGGGCGGGGGTCGGACTATGGCTACACCTTC
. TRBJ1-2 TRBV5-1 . CASSAAGPGGGYTF TGCGCCAGCAGCGCGGCCGGCCCGGGGGGTGGCTACACCTTC
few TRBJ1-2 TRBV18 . CASSLEGAPVYGYTF TGTGCCAGCTCGTTGGAGGGAGCTCCTGTTTATGGCTACACCTTC
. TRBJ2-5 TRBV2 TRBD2 CASSRLAGQGGTQYF TGTGCCAGCAGTAGACTAGCGGGGCAGGGTGGGACCCAGTACTTC
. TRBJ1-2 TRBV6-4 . CASSDSDRDYGYTF TGTGCCAGCAGTGACTCAGACAGAGACTATGGCTACACCTTC
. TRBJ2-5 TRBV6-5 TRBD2 CASSSGLAGGQETQYF TGTGCCAGCAGTTCAGGACTAGCGGGGGGTCAAGAGACCCAGTACTTC
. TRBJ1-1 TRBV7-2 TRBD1 CASSLAGDRAEAFF TGTGCCAGCAGCTTAGCCGGGGACAGGGCGGAAGCTTTCTTT